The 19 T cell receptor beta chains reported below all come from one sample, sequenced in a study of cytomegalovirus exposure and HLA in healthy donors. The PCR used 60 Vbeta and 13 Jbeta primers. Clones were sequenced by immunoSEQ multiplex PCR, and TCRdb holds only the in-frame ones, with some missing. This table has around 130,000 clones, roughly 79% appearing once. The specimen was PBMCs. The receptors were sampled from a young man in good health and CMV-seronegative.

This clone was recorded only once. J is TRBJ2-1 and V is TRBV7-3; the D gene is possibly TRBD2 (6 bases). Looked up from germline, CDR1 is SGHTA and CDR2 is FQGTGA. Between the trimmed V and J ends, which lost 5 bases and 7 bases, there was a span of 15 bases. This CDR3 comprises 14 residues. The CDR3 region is CASSKPGAGNEQFF. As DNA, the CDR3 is TGTGCCAGCAGCAAACCGGGAGCAGGAAATGAGCAGTTCTTC. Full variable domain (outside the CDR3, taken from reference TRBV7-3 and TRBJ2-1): GAGVSQTPSNKVTEKGKYVELRCDPISGHTALYWYRQSLGQGPEFLIYFQGTGAADDSGLPNDRFFAVRPEGSVSTLKIQRTERGDSAVYLCASSKPGAGNEQFFGPGTRLTVL.

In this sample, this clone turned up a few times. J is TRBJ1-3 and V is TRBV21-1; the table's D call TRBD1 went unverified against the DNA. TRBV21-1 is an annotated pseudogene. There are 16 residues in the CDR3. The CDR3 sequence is CASNTPRGQGTNTIYF. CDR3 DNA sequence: TGTGCCAGCAACACTCCCAGGGGGCAAGGGACAAACACCATATATTTT.

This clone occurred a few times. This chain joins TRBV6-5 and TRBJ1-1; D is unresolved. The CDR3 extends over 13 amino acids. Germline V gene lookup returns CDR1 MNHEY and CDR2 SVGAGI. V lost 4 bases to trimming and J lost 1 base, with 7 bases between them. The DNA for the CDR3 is TGTGCCAGCAGTTGGTCGGGGAACACTGAAGCTTTCTTT. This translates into CASSWSGNTEAFF.

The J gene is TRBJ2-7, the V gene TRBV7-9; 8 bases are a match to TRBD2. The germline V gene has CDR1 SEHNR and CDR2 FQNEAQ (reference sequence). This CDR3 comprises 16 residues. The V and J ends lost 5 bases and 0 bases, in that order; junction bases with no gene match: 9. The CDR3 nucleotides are TGTGCCAGCAGCCGAGAGGGACTAGGGAACTCCTACGAGCAGTACTTC. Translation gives CASSREGLGNSYEQYF.

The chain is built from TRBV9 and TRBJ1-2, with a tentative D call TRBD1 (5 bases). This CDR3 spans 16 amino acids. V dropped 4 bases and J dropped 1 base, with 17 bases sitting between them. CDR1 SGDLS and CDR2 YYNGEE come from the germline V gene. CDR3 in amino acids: CASSPYSEGVNYGYTF. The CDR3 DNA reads TGTGCCAGCAGCCCTTATTCGGAAGGGGTTAACTATGGCTACACCTTC.

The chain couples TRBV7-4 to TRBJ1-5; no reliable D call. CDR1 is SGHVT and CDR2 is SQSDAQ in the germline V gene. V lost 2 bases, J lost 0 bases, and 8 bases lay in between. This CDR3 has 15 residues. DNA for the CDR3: TGTGCCAGCAGCTTATCCCTATATAGCAATCAGCCCCAGCATTTT. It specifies CASSLSLYSNQPQHF.

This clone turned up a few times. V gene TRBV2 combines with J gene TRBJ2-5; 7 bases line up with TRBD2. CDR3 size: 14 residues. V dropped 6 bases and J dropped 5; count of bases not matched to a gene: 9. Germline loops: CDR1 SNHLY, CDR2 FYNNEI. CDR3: CASRGEGRRETQYF. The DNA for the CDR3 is TGTGCCAGCAGGGGGGAGGGCAGGAGGGAGACCCAGTACTTC.

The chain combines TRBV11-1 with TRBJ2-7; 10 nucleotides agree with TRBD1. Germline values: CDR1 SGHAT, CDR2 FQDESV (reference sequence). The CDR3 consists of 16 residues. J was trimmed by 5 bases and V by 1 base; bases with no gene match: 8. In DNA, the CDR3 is TGTGCCAGCAGCTTAGATTTGGGACAGGGGATCAACGAGCAGTACTTC. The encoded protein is CASSLDLGQGINEQYF.

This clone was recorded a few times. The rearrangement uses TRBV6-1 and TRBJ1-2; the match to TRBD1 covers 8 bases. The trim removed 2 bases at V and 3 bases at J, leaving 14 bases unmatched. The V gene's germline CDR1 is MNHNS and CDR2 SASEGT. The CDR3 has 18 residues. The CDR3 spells CASSEPLPRAGGHYGYTF. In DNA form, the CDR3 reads TGTGCCAGCAGTGAACCCCTCCCTCGGGCAGGGGGCCACTATGGCTACACCTTC.

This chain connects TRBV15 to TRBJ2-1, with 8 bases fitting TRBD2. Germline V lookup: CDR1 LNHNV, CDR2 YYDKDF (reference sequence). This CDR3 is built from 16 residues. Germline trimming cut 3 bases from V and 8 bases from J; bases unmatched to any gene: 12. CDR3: CATSSLRAGVLHEQFF. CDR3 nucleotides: TGTGCCACCAGCAGTCTAAGAGCGGGAGTTCTCCATGAGCAGTTCTTC.

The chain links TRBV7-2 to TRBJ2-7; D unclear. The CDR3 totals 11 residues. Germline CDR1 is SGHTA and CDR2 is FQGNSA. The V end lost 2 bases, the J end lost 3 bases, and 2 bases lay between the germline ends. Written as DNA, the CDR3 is TGTGCCAGCAGCTTACACTACGAGCAGTACTTC. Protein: CASSLHYEQYF. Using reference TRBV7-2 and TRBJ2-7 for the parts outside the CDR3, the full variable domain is GAGVSQSPSNKVTEKGKDVELRCDPISGHTALYWYRQSLGQGLEFLIYFQGNSAPDKSGLPSDRFSAERTGGSVSTLTIQRTQQEDSAVYLCASSLHYEQYFGPGTRLTVT.

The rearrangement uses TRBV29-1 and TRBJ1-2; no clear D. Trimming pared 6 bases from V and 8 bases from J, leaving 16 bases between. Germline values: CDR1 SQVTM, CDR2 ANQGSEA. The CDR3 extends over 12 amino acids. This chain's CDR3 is CSVSGSDGGYTF. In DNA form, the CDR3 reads TGCAGCGTCTCCGGAAGCGACGGCGGCTACACCTTC.

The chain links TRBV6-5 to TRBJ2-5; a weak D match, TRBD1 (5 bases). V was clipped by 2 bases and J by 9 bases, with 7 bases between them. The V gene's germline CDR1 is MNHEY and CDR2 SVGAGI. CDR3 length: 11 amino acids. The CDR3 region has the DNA TGTGCCAGCAGTTACGAAGGGGCCCAGTACTTC. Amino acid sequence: CASSYEGAQYF.

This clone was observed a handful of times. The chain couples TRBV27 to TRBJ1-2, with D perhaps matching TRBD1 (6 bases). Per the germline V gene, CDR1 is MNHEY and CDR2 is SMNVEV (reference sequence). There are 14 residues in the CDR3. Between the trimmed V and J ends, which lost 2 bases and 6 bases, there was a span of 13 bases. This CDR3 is CASSLQGPEDGYTF. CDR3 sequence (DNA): TGTGCCAGCAGTTTACAGGGGCCCGAGGATGGCTACACCTTC.

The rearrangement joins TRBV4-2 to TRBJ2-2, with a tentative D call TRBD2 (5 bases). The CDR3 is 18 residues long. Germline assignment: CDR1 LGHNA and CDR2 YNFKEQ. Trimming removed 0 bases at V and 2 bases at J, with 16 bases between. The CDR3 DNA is TGTGCCAGCAGCCAAGAGAGTAGCATAGCGTTTAACACCGGGGAGCTGTTTTTT. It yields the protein CASSQESSIAFNTGELFF.

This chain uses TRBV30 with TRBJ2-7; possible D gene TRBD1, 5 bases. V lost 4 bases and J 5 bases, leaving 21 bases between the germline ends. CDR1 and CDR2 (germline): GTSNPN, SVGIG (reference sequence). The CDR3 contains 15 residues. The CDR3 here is CAWNLNYAGSDEQYF. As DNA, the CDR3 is TGTGCCTGGAACTTAAATTACGCAGGGTCGGACGAGCAGTACTTC.

DNA for the CDR3: TGTGCCAGCGGGAGCGGTTGGGAGCTGTTTTTT. Amino acid sequence: CASGSGWELFF. V and J are TRBV2 and TRBJ2-2, with D possibly being TRBD2 (5 bases). The CDR3 extends over 11 amino acids. The germline gives CDR1 SNHLY, CDR2 FYNNEI. V was cut by 8 bases and J by 9 bases, with 10 bases left in between.

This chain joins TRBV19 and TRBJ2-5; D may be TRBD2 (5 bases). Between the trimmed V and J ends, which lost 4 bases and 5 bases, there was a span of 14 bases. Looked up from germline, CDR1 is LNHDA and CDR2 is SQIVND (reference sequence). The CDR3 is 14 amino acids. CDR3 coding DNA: TGTGCCAGTAGTACGACCCTAGCAAGGGAGACCCAGTACTTC. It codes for CASSTTLARETQYF.

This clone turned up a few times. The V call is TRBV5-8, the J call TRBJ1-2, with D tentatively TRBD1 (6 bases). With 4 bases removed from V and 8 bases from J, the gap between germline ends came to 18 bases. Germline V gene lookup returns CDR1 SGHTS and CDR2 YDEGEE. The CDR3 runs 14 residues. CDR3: CASSMRTDLYGYTF. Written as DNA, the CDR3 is TGTGCCAGCAGCATGCGGACAGATCTATACGGCTACACCTTC.